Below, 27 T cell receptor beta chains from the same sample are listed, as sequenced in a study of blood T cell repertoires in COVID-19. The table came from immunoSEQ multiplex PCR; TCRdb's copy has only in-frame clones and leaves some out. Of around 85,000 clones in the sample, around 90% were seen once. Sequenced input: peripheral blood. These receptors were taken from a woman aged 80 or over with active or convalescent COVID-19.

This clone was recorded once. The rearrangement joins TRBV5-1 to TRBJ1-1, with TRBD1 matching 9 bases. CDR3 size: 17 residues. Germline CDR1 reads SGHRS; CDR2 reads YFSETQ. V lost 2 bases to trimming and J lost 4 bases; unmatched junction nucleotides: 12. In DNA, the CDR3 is TGCGCCAGCAGCTTTTTCGCTGGGACAGGGACCAGCACTGAAGCTTTCTTT. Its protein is CASSFFAGTGTSTEAFF.

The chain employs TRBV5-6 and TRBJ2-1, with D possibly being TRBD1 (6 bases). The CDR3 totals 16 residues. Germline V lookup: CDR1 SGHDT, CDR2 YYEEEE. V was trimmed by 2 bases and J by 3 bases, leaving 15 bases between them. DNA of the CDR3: TGTGCCAGCAGCTTAAATACGGGACACCACTACAATGAGCAGTTCTTC. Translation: CASSLNTGHHYNEQFF.

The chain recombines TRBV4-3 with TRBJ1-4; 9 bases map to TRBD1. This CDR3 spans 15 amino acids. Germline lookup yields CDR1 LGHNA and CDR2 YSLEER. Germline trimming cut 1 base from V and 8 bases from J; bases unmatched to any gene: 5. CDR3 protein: CASSQGTGEGEKLFF. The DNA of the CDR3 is TGCGCCAGCAGCCAAGGGACAGGGGAAGGAGAAAAACTGTTTTTT.

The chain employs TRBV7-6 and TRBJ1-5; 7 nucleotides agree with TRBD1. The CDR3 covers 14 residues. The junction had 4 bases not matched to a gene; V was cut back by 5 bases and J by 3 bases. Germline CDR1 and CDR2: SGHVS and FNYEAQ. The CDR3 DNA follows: TGTGCCAGCAGCCCCGGGACAGACAATCAGCCCCAGCATTTT. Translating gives CASSPGTDNQPQHF.

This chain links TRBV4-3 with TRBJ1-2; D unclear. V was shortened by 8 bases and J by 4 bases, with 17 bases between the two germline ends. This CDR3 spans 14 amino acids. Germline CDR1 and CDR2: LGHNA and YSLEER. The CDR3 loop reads CASALSLNSYGYTF. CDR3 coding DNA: TGCGCCAGCGCCCTTTCCTTAAATAGCTATGGCTACACCTTC.

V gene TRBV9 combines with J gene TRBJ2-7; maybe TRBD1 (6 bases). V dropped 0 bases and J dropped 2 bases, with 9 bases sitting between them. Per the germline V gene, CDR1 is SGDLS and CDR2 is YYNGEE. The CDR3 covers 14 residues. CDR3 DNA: TGTGCCAGCAGCGTAGGGGACACAACCTACGAGCAGTACTTC. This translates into CASSVGDTTYEQYF.

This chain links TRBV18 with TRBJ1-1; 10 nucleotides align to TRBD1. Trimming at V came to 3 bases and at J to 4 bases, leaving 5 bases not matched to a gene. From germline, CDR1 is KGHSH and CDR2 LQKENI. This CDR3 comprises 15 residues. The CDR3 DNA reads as TGTGCCAGCTCACCTGGACAGGGGGTAATCACTGAAGCTTTCTTT. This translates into CASSPGQGVITEAFF.

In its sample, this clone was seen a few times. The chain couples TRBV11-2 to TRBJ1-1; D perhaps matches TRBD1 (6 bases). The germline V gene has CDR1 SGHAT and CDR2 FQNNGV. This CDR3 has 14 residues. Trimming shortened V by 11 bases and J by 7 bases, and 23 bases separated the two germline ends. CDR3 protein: CAAAKGGPPIEAFF. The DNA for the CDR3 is TGTGCCGCCGCTAAGGGGGGGCCGCCAATTGAAGCTTTCTTT. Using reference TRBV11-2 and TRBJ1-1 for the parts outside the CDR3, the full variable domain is EAGVAQSPRYKIIEKRQSVAFWCNPISGHATLYWYQQILGQGPKLLIQFQNNGVVDDSQLPKDRFSAERLKGVDSTLKIQPAKLEDSAVYLCAAAKGGPPIEAFFGQGTRLTVV.

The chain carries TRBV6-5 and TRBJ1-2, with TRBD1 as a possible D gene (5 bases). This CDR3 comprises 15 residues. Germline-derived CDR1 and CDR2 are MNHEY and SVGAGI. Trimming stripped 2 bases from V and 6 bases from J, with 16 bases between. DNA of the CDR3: TGTGCCAGCAGTTACGGGCAGGGCCAAGGGCATGGCTACACCTTC. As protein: CASSYGQGQGHGYTF.

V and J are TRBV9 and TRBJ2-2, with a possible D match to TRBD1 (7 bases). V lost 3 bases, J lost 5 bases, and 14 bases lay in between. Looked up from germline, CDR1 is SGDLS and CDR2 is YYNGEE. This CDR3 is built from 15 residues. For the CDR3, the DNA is TGTGCCAGCAGCGCGGCAGGGGGAGGTACCGGGGAGCTGTTTTTT. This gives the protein CASSAAGGGTGELFF. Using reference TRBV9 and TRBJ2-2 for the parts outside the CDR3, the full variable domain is DSGVTQTPKHLITATGQRVTLRCSPRSGDLSVYWYQQSLDQGLQFLIQYYNGEERAKGNILERFSAQQFPDLHSELNLSSLELGDSALYFCASSAAGGGTGELFFGEGSRLTVL.

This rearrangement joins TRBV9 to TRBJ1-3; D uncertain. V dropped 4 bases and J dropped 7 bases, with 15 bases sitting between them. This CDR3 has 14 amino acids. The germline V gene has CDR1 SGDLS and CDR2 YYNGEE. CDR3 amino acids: CASSPRPGRNTIYF. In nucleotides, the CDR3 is TGTGCCAGCAGCCCACGTCCCGGCAGGAACACCATATATTTT.

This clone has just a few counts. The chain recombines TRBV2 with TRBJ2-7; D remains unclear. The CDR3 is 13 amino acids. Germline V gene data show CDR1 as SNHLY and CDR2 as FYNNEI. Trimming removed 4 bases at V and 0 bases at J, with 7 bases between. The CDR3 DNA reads TGTGCCAGCAGTGTAGAGAGCTCCTACGAGCAGTACTTC. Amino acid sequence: CASSVESSYEQYF.

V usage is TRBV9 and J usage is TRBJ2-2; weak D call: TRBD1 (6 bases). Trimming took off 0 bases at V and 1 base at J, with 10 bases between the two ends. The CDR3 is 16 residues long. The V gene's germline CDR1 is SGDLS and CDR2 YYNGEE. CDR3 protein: CASSVGSGVNTGELFF. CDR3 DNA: TGTGCCAGCAGCGTAGGGTCAGGGGTGAACACCGGGGAGCTGTTTTTT.

CDR3 in amino acids: CSANEGGSNPDTQYF. As DNA, the CDR3 is TGCAGTGCTAATGAAGGCGGGAGCAACCCAGATACGCAGTATTTT. The chain employs TRBV20-1 and TRBJ2-3; 7 nucleotides line up with TRBD2. The CDR3 runs to 15 residues. Germline V gene sequence: CDR1 DFQATT, CDR2 SNEGSKA (reference sequence). V shed 4 bases, J shed 4 bases, and the junction held 11 bases outside the gene matches.

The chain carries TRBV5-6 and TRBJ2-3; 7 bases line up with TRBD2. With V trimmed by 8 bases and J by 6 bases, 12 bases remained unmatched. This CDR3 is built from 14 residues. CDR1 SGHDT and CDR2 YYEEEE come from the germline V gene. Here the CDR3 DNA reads TGTGCCAGTGAGGGGCGCGGGAGCTGGGATACGCAGTATTTT. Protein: CASEGRGSWDTQYF. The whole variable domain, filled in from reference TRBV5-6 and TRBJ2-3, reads DAGVTQSPTHLIKTRGQQVTLRCSPKSGHDTVSWYQQALGQGPQFIFQYYEEEERQRGNFPDRFSGHQFPNYSSELNVNALLLGDSALYLCASEGRGSWDTQYFGPGTRLTVL.

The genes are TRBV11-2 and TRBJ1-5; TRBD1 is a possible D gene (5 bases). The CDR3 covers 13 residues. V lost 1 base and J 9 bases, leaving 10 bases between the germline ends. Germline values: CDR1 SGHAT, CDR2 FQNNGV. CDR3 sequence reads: CASSLGSGPPQHF. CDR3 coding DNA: TGTGCCAGCAGCTTAGGCTCAGGGCCGCCCCAGCATTTT.

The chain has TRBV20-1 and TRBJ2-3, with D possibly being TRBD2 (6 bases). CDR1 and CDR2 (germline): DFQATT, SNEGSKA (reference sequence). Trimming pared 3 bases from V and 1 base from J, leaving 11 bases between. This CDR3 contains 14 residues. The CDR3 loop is CSASGSGRTDTQYF. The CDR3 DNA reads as TGCAGTGCTAGTGGTAGCGGCCGCACAGATACGCAGTATTTT.

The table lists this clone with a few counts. CDR3 residues: CASTPTDGAGNTIYF. In nucleotides, the CDR3 is TGTGCCAGCACTCCGACAGACGGAGCCGGAAACACCATATATTTT. The rearrangement joins TRBV28 to TRBJ1-3; D might be TRBD1 (5 bases). With 7 bases removed from V and 4 bases from J, the gap between germline ends came to 17 bases. The length of the CDR3 is 15 residues. Germline CDR1 MDHEN, CDR2 SYDVKM.

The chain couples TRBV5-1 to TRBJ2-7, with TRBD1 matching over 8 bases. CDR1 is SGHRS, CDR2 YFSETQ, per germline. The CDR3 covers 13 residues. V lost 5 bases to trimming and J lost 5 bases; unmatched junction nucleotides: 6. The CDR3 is CASRTGQGHEQYF. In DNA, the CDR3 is TGCGCCAGCAGGACTGGACAGGGACACGAGCAGTACTTC.

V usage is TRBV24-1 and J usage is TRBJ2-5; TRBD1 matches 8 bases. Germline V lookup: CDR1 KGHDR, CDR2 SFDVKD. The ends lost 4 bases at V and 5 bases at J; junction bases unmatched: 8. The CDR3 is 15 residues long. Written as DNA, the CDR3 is TGTGCCACCAGTGACAAGACAGGGGTTGGGGAGACCCAGTACTTC. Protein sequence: CATSDKTGVGETQYF.

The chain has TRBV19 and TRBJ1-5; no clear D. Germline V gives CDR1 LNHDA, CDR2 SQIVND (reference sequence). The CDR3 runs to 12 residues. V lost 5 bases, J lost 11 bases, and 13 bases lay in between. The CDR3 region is CASSVGREAQHF. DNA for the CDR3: TGTGCCAGTAGTGTGGGAAGGGAGGCCCAGCATTTT.

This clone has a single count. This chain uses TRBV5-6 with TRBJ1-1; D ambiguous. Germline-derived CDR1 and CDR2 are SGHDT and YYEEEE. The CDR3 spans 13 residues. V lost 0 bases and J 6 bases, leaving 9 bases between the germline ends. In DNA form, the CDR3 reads TGTGCCAGCAGCTTGGCCTTGGAGTCTGAAGCTTTCTTT. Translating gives CASSLALESEAFF. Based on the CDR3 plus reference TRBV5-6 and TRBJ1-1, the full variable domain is DAGVTQSPTHLIKTRGQQVTLRCSPKSGHDTVSWYQQALGQGPQFIFQYYEEEERQRGNFPDRFSGHQFPNYSSELNVNALLLGDSALYLCASSLALESEAFFGQGTRLTVV.

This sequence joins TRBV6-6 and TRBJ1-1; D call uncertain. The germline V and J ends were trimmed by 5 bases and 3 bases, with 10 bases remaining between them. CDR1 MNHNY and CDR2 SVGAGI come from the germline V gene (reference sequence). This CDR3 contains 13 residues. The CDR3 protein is CASSNPQDTEAFF. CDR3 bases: TGTGCCAGCAGTAACCCACAAGACACTGAAGCTTTCTTT.

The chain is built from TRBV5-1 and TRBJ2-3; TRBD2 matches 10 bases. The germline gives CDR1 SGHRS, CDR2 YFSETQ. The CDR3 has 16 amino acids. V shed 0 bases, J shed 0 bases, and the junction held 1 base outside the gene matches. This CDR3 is CASSLALAGSTDTQYF. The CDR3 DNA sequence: TGCGCCAGCAGCTTGGCACTAGCGGGGAGCACAGATACGCAGTATTTT.

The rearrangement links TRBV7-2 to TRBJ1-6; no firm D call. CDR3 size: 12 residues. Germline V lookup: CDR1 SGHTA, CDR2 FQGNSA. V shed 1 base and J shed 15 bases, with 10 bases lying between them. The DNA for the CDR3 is TGTGCCAGCAGCTTAGAAGTTCGAGTCCTCCACTTT. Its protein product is CASSLEVRVLHF.

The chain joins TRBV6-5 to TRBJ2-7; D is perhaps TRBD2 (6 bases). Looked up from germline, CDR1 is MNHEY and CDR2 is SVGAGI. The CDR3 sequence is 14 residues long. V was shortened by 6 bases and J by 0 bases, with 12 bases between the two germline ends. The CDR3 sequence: CASSGSPGSYEQYF. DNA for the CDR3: TGTGCCAGCAGCGGGAGTCCAGGCTCCTACGAGCAGTACTTC.

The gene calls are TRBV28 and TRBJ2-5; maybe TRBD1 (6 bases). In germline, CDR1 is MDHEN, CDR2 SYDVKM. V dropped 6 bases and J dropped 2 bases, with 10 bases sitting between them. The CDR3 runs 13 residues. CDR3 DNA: TGTGCCAGCAGACCACAGGGACAAGAGACCCAGTACTTC. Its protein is CASRPQGQETQYF.